This T cell receptor (beta chain) was sequenced during a study of cytomegalovirus exposure and HLA in healthy donors. Findings and caveats of the study: By a later analysis, the bulk of CMV-associated TCR beta chains appeared HLA-restricted.

The J segment lost 0 bases and the V segment lost 4 bases, leaving 6 bases of the junction unmatched. The CDR3 contains 15 residues. The germline V gene has CDR1 SGHRS and CDR2 YFSETQ. Comment on this clone: Its target is not known.

13 Jbeta primers and 60 Vbeta primers were used for the PCR. Measured with immunoSEQ multiplex PCR; TCRdb has only the in-frame clones, and not every one. Its clone listing holds about 190,000 clones. V and J are TRBV5-1 and TRBJ2-7; TRBD1 matches 8 bases. Sequences were obtained from PBMCs. This clonotype originated in a woman between 25 and 40 years old in good health and CMV-seropositive. This CDR3 is CASSPGQVISYEQYF. The CDR3 nucleotides are TGCGCCAGCAGCCCGGGACAGGTCATCTCCTACGAGCAGTACTTC.